This TCR beta chain was found in a study of blood T cell repertoires in COVID-19. Authors' data handling: Quantification of nucleated cells was approximated via reference gene primer amplification. Method: immunoSEQ multiplex PCR; TCRdb's copy keeps in-frame clones and lacks some. V and J calls plus clone size are reproduced from that table; the DNA served to infer D and trimming. Altogether 150,000 to 200,000 clones are present, 88% being singletons, with the ten largest covering 4.4%. The CDR3 totals 14 residues. The V end was cut by 1 base, the J end by 7 bases, with 11 bases between. Germline values: CDR1 LNHDA, CDR2 SQIVND (reference sequence).

Sequenced material: peripheral blood. The sequence came from a human donor in a cohort sampled during active COVID-19. The V call is TRBV19, the J call TRBJ1-5, with no clear D. The CDR3 sequence is CASSIAGGGQPQHF. CDR3 bases: TGTGCCAGTAGTATAGCCGGAGGTGGACAGCCCCAGCATTTT.